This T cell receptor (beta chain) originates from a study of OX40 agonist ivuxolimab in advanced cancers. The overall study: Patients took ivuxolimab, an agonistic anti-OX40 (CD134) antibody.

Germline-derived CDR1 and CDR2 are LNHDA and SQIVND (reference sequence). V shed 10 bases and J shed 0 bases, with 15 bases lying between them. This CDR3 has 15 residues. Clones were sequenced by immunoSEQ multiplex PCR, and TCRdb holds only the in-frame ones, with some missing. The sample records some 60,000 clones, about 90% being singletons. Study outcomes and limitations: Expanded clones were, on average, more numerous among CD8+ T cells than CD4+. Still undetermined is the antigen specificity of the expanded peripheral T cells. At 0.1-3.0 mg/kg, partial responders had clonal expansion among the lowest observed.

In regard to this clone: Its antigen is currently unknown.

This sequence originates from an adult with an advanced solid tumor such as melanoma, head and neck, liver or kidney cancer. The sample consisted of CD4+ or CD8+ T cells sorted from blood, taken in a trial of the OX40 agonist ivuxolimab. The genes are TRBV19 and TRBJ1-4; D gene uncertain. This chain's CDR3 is CATTDRAATNEKLFF. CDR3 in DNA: TGTGCCACTACAGACCGGGCCGCAACTAATGAAAAACTGTTTTTT.